A single sample is the source of the 19 T cell receptor beta chains below, sequenced in a study of response to subunit inactivated influenza vaccine. Using its own MiXCR run on the RT-PCR reads, TCRdb lists one record per CDR3 protein. Among a few hundred thousand distinct CDR3 sequences listed, approximately 10% were seen once. This sample also appeared in a second study, on T cells expressing NK-cell markers. As that report states: A 5'RACE template switching approach incorporating UMIs was used to make TCR beta cDNA.

Specimen: PBMCs from blood, collected on the day of vaccination. The receptors originated from a man aged 50-59 years who received an inactivated influenza vaccine.

This clonotype was detected only a few times. This chain uses TRBV15 with TRBJ2-1; the match to TRBD2 covers 9 bases. This CDR3 is built from 16 residues. Germline assignment: CDR1 LNHNV and CDR2 YYDKDF (reference sequence). Trimming cost V 0 bases and J 7 bases; bases outside gene matches: 7. CDR3 residues: CATSRDRAGGPNEQFF. The CDR3 nucleotides read TGTGCCACCAGCAGAGATCGTGCGGGAGGGCCTAATGAGCAGTTCTTC.

The table lists this clonotype with a count of one. The chain uses TRBV7-8 and TRBJ2-1, with TRBD2 identical over 7 bases. Germline V gene lookup returns CDR1 SGHVS and CDR2 FQNEAQ. This CDR3 comprises 14 residues. The V segment lost 1 base and the J segment 7 bases; nucleotides outside the gene matches: 4. The CDR3 DNA sequence: TGTGCCAGCAGCTTAGTGGGAGGGCGGAATGAGCAGTTCTTC. Translating gives CASSLVGGRNEQFF.

The CDR3 spells CASSSRGDYGYTF. CDR3 DNA: TGTGCCAGCAGCTCCAGGGGTGACTATGGCTACACCTTC. The chain recombines TRBV7-9 with TRBJ1-2, with a weak D call TRBD1 (6 bases). V lost 4 bases to trimming and J lost 3 bases, with 9 bases between them. The CDR3 contains 13 residues. Germline CDR1 is SEHNR and CDR2 is FQNEAQ (reference sequence).

This clonotype has only a few counts. The chain has TRBV6-2 or TRBV6-3 and TRBJ2-7, with no clear D. CDR1 MNHEY and CDR2 SVGEGT come from the germline V gene. The CDR3 has 14 amino acids. The V gene lost 2 bases and the J gene lost 0 bases, with 8 bases spanning the gap. The CDR3 reads CASSYRFNSYEQYF. For the CDR3, the DNA is TGTGCCAGCAGTTACCGCTTCAACTCCTACGAGCAGTACTTC.

The V and J genes are TRBV4-1 and TRBJ2-1, with 11 nucleotides matching TRBD1. The germline CDR1 and CDR2 sequences are MGHRA and YSYEKL. The V gene end was trimmed by 4 bases and the J gene end by 7 bases; junction bases not matched to a gene: 12. CDR3 size: 17 residues. CDR3 residues: CASSRTWTGGAVNEQFF. DNA for the CDR3: TGCGCCAGCAGCCGAACTTGGACAGGGGGCGCGGTAAATGAGCAGTTCTTC.

The chain is built from TRBV15 and TRBJ2-5; D may be TRBD1 (5 bases). Germline CDR1 reads LNHNV; CDR2 reads YYDKDF (reference sequence). V lost 1 base to trimming and J lost 2 bases, with 17 bases between them. This CDR3 spans 17 amino acids. Here the CDR3 DNA reads TGTGCCACCAGCAGAGCGGGCAGGGTAGTCGATCAAGAGACCCAGTACTTC. Translating gives CATSRAGRVVDQETQYF.

This clonotype appeared once. V gene TRBV5-1 combines with J gene TRBJ2-5, with a possible D match to TRBD2 (6 bases). Trimming shortened V by 0 bases and J by 4 bases, and 16 bases separated the two germline ends. This CDR3 is built from 16 residues. Looked up from germline, CDR1 is SGHRS and CDR2 is YFSETQ. CDR3 sequence (DNA): TGCGCCAGCAGCTTGGACTCCGGGAGTCCTAGAGAGACCCAGTACTTC. Its translation: CASSLDSGSPRETQYF. The complete variable domain, with remaining parts taken from reference TRBV5-1 and TRBJ2-5, reads KAGVTQTPRYLIKTRGQQVTLSCSPISGHRSVSWYQQTPGQGLQFLFEYFSETQRNKGNFPGRFSGRQFSNSRSEMNVSTLELGDSALYLCASSLDSGSPRETQYFGPGTRLLVL.

This rearrangement joins TRBV27 to TRBJ2-7; 7 bases fit TRBD1. There are 14 residues in the CDR3. Germline V gene sequence: CDR1 MNHEY, CDR2 SMNVEV (reference sequence). V gave up 6 bases and J gave up 4 bases; unmatched junction bases: 9. CDR3 protein: CASSRYRGVYEQYF. CDR3 nucleotides: TGTGCCAGCAGCAGATACAGGGGAGTTTACGAGCAGTACTTC.

This clonotype has just a few counts. This chain joins TRBV5-1 and TRBJ2-1, with TRBD2 as a possible D gene (5 bases). Germline V CDR1 and CDR2: SGHRS, YFSETQ. This CDR3 is built from 15 residues. V was pared by 6 bases and J by 0 bases, with 13 bases between. CDR3 bases: TGCGCCAGCACCCAGACAACTAGCTCCTACAATGAGCAGTTCTTC. Translation: CASTQTTSSYNEQFF.

The chain links TRBV20-1 to TRBJ2-6, with 11 bases lining up with TRBD2. With V trimmed by 5 bases and J by 0 bases, 3 bases remained unmatched. Germline lookup yields CDR1 DFQATT and CDR2 SNEGSKA (reference sequence). The CDR3 is made up of 16 amino acids. The chain's CDR3 is CSASLAGVSGANVLTF. DNA of the CDR3: TGCAGTGCTTCACTAGCGGGAGTCTCTGGGGCCAACGTCCTGACTTTC.

The rearrangement uses TRBV13 and TRBJ2-3; D is undetermined. Looked up from germline, CDR1 is PRHDT and CDR2 is FYEKMQ (reference sequence). The ends were cut back, 5 bases at V and 2 bases at J, with 14 bases in the middle. The CDR3 has 15 residues. The CDR3 DNA reads as TGTGCCAGCAGCCCCTTTGCACGGAACACAGATACGCAGTATTTT. This sequence encodes CASSPFARNTDTQYF.

This clonotype has more than one count but fewer than ten. The chain recombines TRBV4-3 with TRBJ2-7; the D call may be TRBD1 or TRBD2 (5 bases each). V gave up 0 bases and J gave up 4 bases, with 16 bases separating them. The germline V gene encodes CDR1 LGHNA and CDR2 YSLEER. This CDR3 spans 16 amino acids. The CDR3 here is CASSQDYAGTRYEQYF. CDR3 coding DNA: TGCGCCAGCAGCCAAGATTACGCTGGGACCCGATACGAGCAGTACTTC.

This clonotype was detected a few times. The chain recombines TRBV4-3 with TRBJ2-3, with 9 bases aligning to TRBD2. With 3 bases clipped from V and 0 bases from J, the junction kept 7 bases outside the gene matches. The CDR3 is made up of 17 amino acids. The germline gives CDR1 LGHNA, CDR2 YSLEER. CDR3 in amino acids: CASSHSVAGASTDTQYF. The CDR3 DNA follows: TGCGCCAGCAGCCACTCGGTAGCGGGGGCTAGCACAGATACGCAGTATTTT.

This clonotype was counted ten times or more. The rearrangement links TRBV3-1 to TRBJ2-2; D perhaps matches TRBD2 (5 bases). CDR1 is LGHDT, CDR2 YNNKEL, per germline (reference sequence). V was cut by 0 bases and J by 5 bases, with 10 bases left in between. The CDR3 loop spans 15 amino acids. The CDR3 sequence: CASSQDPGLTGELFF. CDR3 nucleotide sequence: TGTGCCAGCAGCCAAGACCCCGGACTGACCGGGGAGCTGTTTTTT.

The table lists this clonotype with a few counts. J is TRBJ2-1 and V is TRBV20-1, with TRBD2 matching 10 bases. The CDR3 is 14 residues long. CDR1 and CDR2 from the germline V gene are DFQATT and SNEGSKA (reference sequence). J lost 8 bases, V lost 4 bases, and 8 bases had no gene match. The DNA of the CDR3 is TGCAGTGCTACCTCTAGCGGGAGTAACCATGAGCAGTTCTTC. The encoded protein is CSATSSGSNHEQFF.

This clonotype came up many times. The rearrangement joins TRBV15 to TRBJ1-1; 7 bases match TRBD1. The J segment lost 1 base and the V segment lost 6 bases, leaving 5 bases of the junction unmatched. There are 14 residues in the CDR3. The germline CDR1 and CDR2 sequences are LNHNV and YYDKDF (reference sequence). This CDR3 reads CATSQGGGNTEAFF. The CDR3 DNA is TGTGCCACCAGTCAGGGGGGAGGGAACACTGAAGCTTTCTTT.

The chain couples TRBV20-1 to TRBJ1-5; no clear D. Germline lookup yields CDR1 DFQATT and CDR2 SNEGSKA (reference sequence). Trimming stripped 0 bases from V and 1 base from J, with 10 bases between. There are 15 residues in the CDR3. For the CDR3, the DNA is TGCAGTGCTAGAGAAGGAGGGATGAGCAATCAGCCCCAGCATTTT. Its protein is CSAREGGMSNQPQHF.

Here the CDR3 DNA reads TGTGCCAGCAGTAGAAATAGGGTTTCCTACAATGAGCAGTTCTTC. This gives the protein CASSRNRVSYNEQFF. V is TRBV27 and J is TRBJ2-1; no reliable D call. This CDR3 contains 15 residues. V lost 5 bases and J lost 1, with 12 bases in between. Germline V gene sequence: CDR1 MNHEY, CDR2 SMNVEV (reference sequence).

This sequence joins TRBV7-8 and TRBJ2-1, with a possible D match to TRBD1 (6 bases). CDR1 and CDR2 from the germline V gene are SGHVS and FQNEAQ. V dropped 2 bases and J dropped 1 base, with 9 bases sitting between them. The CDR3 has 15 amino acids. This CDR3 is CASSLSTGSYNEQFF. DNA of the CDR3: TGTGCCAGCAGCTTAAGTACAGGGTCCTACAATGAGCAGTTCTTC.